This T cell receptor (beta chain) was sequenced during a study of T cell responses to AZD1222 COVID-19 vaccine. Findings and limits, study-wide: In all cases, repertoires were sampled only after the peak T cell response. Spike-specific TCR breadth and depth rose after two AZD1222 doses.

Germline V gene data show CDR1 as SGDLS and CDR2 as YYNGEE. The CDR3 length is 15 residues. V was shortened by 4 bases and J by 7 bases, with 17 bases between the two germline ends. Clones were read by immunoSEQ multiplex PCR, and TCRdb kept only the in-frame ones, dropping some. Among 150,000 or so clones listed, roughly 92% were seen once. As for this clone: As yet, its antigen is unknown.

The source was peripheral blood, collected 28 days after the second AZD1222 dose. This chain links TRBV9 with TRBJ1-4, with TRBD1 as a possible D gene (6 bases). The receptor was isolated from an adult who received the AZD1222 COVID-19 vaccine. CDR3 in amino acids: CASSSWGQGGEKLFF. The CDR3 nucleotides read TGTGCCAGCAGCTCCTGGGGCCAAGGGGGTGAAAAACTGTTTTTT.